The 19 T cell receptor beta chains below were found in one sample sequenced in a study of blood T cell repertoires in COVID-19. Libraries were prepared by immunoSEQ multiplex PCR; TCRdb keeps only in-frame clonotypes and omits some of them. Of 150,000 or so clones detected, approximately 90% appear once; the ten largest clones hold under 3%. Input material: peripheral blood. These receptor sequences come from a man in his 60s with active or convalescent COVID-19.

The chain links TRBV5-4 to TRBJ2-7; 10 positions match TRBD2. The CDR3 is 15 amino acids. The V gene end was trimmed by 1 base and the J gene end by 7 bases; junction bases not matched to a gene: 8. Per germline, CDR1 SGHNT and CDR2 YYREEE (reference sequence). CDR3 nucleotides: TGTGCCAGCAGCTTGCAGCTAGCGGGGGTCCGGGAGCAGTACTTC. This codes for CASSLQLAGVREQYF. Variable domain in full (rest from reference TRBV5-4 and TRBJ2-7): ETGVTQSPTHLIKTRGQQVTLRCSSQSGHNTVSWYQQALGQGPQFIFQYYREEENGRGNFPPRFSGLQFPNYSSELNVNALELDDSALYLCASSLQLAGVREQYFGPGTRLTVT.

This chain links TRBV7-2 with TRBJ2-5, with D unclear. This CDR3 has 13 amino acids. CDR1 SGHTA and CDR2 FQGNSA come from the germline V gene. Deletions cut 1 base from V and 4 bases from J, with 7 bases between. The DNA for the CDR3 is TGTGCCAGCAGCTTAGGGGCGTTAGAGACCCAGTACTTC. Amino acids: CASSLGALETQYF. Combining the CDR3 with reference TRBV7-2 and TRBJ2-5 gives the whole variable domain GAGVSQSPSNKVTEKGKDVELRCDPISGHTALYWYRQSLGQGLEFLIYFQGNSAPDKSGLPSDRFSAERTGGSVSTLTIQRTQQEDSAVYLCASSLGALETQYFGPGTRLLVL.

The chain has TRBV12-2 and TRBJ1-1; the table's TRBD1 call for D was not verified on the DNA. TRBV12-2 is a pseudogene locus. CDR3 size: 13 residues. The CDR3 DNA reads TGTGCAAGTCGCTCTGGGACAGGCTCTGAAGCTTTCTTT. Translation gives CASRSGTGSEAFF.

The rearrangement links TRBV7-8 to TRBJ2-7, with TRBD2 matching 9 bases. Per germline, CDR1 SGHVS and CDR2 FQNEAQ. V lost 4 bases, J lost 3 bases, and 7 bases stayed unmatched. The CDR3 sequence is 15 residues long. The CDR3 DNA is TGTGCCAGCAGCTCCTATAGCGGGAGTAACTACGAGCAGTACTTC. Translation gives CASSSYSGSNYEQYF.

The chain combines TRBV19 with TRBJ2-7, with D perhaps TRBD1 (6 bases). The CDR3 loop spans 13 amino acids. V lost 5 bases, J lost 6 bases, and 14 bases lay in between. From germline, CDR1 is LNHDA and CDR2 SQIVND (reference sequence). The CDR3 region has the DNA TGTGCCAGTAGTTACGGACAGACGGGCGAGCAGTACTTC. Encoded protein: CASSYGQTGEQYF.

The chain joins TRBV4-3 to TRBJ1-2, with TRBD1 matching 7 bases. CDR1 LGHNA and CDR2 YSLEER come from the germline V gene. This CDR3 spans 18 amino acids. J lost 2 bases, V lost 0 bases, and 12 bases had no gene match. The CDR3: CASSQDVGRGDLNYGYTF. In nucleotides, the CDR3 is TGCGCCAGCAGCCAAGATGTGGGCAGGGGGGATCTAAACTATGGCTACACCTTC.

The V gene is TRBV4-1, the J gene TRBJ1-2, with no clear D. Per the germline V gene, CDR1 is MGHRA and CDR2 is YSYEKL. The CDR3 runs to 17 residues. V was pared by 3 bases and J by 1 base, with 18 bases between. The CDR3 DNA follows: TGCGCCAGCAGCCAGGGTTTGATGTGGGCTATTAACTATGGCTACACCTTC. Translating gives CASSQGLMWAINYGYTF.

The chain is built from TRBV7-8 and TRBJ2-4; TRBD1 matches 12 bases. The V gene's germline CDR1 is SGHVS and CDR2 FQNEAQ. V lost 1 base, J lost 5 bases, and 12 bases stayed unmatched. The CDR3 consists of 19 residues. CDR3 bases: TGTGCCAGCAGCTTAGTCCCGGGACAGGGGGCGTCCCGTCAAAACATTCAGTACTTC. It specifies CASSLVPGQGASRQNIQYF.

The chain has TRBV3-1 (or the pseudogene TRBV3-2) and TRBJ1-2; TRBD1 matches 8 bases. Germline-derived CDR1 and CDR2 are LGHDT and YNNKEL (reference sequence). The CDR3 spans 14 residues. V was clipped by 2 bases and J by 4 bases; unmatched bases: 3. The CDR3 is CASSQFGQGYGYTF. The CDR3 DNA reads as TGTGCCAGCAGCCAATTTGGACAGGGCTATGGCTACACCTTC.

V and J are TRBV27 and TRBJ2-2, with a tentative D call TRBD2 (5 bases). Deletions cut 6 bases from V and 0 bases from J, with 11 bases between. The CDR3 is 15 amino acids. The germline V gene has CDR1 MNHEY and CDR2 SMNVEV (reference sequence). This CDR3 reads CASSGENANTGELFF. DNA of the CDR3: TGTGCCAGCAGCGGGGAGAACGCGAACACCGGGGAGCTGTTTTTT.

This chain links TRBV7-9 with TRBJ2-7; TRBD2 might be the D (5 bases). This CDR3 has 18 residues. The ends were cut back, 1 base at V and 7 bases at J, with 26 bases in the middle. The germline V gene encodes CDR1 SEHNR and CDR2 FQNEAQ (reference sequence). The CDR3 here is CASSLGVWSQAPPGEQYF. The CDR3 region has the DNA TGTGCCAGCAGCTTAGGGGTTTGGAGTCAGGCCCCGCCGGGGGAGCAGTACTTC.

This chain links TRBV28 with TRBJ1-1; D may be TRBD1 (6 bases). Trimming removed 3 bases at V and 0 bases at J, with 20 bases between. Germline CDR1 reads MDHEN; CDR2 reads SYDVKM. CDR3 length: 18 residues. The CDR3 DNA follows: TGTGCCAGCAGTTTTTTGCTGGGGACAACTCAGATGAACACTGAAGCTTTCTTT. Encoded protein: CASSFLLGTTQMNTEAFF.

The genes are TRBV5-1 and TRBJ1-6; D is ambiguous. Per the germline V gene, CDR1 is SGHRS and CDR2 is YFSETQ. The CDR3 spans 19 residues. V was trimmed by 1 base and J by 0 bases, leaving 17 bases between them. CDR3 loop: CASSLRLSPSLSYNSPLHF. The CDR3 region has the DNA TGCGCCAGCAGCTTGAGACTGTCACCTTCGCTCTCCTATAATTCACCCCTCCACTTT. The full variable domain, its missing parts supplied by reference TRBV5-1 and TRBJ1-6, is KAGVTQTPRYLIKTRGQQVTLSCSPISGHRSVSWYQQTPGQGLQFLFEYFSETQRNKGNFPGRFSGRQFSNSRSEMNVSTLELGDSALYLCASSLRLSPSLSYNSPLHFGNGTRLTVT.

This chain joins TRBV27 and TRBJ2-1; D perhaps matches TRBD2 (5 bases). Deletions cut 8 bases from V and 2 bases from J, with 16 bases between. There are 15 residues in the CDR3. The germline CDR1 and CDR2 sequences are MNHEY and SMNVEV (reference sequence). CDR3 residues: CASRRLPQTYNEQFF. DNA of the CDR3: TGTGCCAGCCGCAGACTACCTCAAACCTACAATGAGCAGTTCTTC.

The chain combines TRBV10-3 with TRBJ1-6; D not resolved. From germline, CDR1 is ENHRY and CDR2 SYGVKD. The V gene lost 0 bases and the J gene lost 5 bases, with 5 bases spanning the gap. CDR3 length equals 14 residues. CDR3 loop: CAISESPDNSPLHF. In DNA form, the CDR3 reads TGTGCCATCAGTGAGTCCCCGGATAATTCACCCCTCCACTTT.

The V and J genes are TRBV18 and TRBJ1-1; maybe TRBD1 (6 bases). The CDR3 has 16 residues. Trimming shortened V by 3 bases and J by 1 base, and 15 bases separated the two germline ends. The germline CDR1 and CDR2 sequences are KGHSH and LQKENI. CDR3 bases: TGTGCCAGCTCACCGGGCACAGGGATGGGGAACACTGAAGCTTTCTTT. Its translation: CASSPGTGMGNTEAFF.

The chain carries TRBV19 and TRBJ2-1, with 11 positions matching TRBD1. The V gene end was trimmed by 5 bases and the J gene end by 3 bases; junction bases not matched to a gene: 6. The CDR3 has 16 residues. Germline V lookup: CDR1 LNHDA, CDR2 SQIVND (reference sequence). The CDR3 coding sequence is TGTGCCAGTAGTTCGACCGGGACAGGGGGCTACAATGAGCAGTTCTTC. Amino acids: CASSSTGTGGYNEQFF.

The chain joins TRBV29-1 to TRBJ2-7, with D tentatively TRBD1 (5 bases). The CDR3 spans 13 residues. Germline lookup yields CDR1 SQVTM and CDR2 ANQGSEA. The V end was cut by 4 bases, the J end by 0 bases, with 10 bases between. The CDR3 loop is CSVGHRLSYEQYF. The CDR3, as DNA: TGCAGCGTTGGACACAGGCTCTCCTACGAGCAGTACTTC.

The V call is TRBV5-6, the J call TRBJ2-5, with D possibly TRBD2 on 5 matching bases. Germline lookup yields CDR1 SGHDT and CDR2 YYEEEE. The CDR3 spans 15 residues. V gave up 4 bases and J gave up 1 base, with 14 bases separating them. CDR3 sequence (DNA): TGTGCCAGCAGCCCCCGGAGTGGAGGCCAAGAGACCCAGTACTTC. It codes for CASSPRSGGQETQYF.